These 2 T cell receptor beta chains came from one sample sequenced in a study of blood T cells in healthy people across ages. With a J-beta primer mix and a sample-barcoded 5' primer, a second PCR ran about 7 to 11 cycles. One entry per CDR3 protein results from TCRdb running MiXCR on the 5' RACE reads. The data show about 680,000 distinct CDR3 sequences, around half seen once. Sequencing was done on a sample of blood. Receptors originate from a woman aged 55 to 70 in good health.

This clonotype has just a few counts. The CDR3 DNA sequence: TGCAGTGCTCGAATAGCGGGAGGCTTATACGAGCAGTACTTC. It encodes CSARIAGGLYEQYF. V gene TRBV20-1 combines with J gene TRBJ2-7; 10 positions agree with TRBD2. After removal of 5 bases from V and 4 bases from J, the junction contained 8 bases not matched to a gene. The CDR3 spans 14 residues. CDR1 is DFQATT, CDR2 SNEGSKA, per germline (reference sequence).

There are a few counts of this clonotype. J is TRBJ2-5 and V is TRBV28, with D maybe TRBD2 (5 bases). Germline V gene data show CDR1 as MDHEN and CDR2 as SYDVKM. This CDR3 comprises 15 residues. The V end lost 4 bases, the J end lost 11 bases, and 23 bases lay between the germline ends. As DNA, the CDR3 is TGTGCCAGCAGTTCCCCGACTACAGATCAGATCCGGCAGTACTTC. This encodes CASSSPTTDQIRQYF. Combining the CDR3 with reference TRBV28 and TRBJ2-5 gives the whole variable domain DVKVTQSSRYLVKRTGEKVFLECVQDMDHENMFWYRQDPGLGLRLIYFSYDVKMKEKGDIPEGYSVSREKKERFSLILESASTNQTSMYLCASSSPTTDQIRQYFGPGTRLLVL.